The 3 T cell receptor beta chains below come from one sample, sequenced in a study of blood T cell repertoires in COVID-19 (dated by TCRdb to 2018 to 2021). Library preparation employed the immunoSEQ multiplex PCR assay. Imported from immuneACCESS, the table was reduced by TCRdb to in-frame sequences with V and J called. These copies leave out some clones; in studies compared against another copy, an unresolved V gene accounts for under half, and the cause of the remainder is not known. The sample data list roughly 150,000 clones, and around 80% of these were observed just once. Jointly, the top ten make up roughly 5.6% of the sample. Material: PBMCs or T cells enriched from blood (not recorded which). Source of these receptors: a woman between 45 and 65 years old who had recovered from COVID-19.

The chain couples TRBV19 to TRBJ1-2; a possible D gene is TRBD1 (6 bases). The ends were cut back, 6 bases at V and 6 bases at J, with 14 bases in the middle. Germline V lookup: CDR1 LNHDA, CDR2 SQIVND (reference sequence). This CDR3 region has 13 residues. Written as DNA, the CDR3 is TGTGCCAGTAGGGTCAGGGGCTCGCATGGCTACACCTTC. This codes for CASRVRGSHGYTF.

The gene calls are TRBV10-1 and TRBJ1-2; D is uncertain. Germline values: CDR1 WNHNN, CDR2 SYGVQD (reference sequence). This CDR3 has 14 residues. Trimming removed 0 bases from V and 2 bases from J, with 7 bases in between. The CDR3 sequence is CASSESRGNYGYTF. Written as DNA, the CDR3 is TGCGCCAGCAGTGAGTCAAGAGGGAACTATGGCTACACCTTC.

The chain couples TRBV6-2 or TRBV6-3 to TRBJ2-7; TRBD1 matches at 9 bases. The CDR3 loop spans 14 amino acids. Per germline, CDR1 MNHEY and CDR2 SVGEGT. Trimming at V came to 5 bases and at J to 2 bases, leaving 4 bases not matched to a gene. The CDR3 sequence: CASSPRQGAYEQYV. CDR3 DNA: TGTGCCAGCAGTCCACGACAGGGGGCCTACGAGCAGTACGTC.